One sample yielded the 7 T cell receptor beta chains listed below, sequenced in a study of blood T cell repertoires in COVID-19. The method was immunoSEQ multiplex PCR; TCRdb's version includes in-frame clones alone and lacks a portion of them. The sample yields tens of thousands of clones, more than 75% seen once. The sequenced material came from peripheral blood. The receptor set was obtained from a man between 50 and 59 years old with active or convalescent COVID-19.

CDR3 in DNA: TGTGCCAGTAGCCTACAGGTCTCCTACGAGCAGTACTTC. Protein: CASSLQVSYEQYF. The rearrangement links TRBV19 to TRBJ2-7; D might be TRBD1 (5 bases). V gave up 6 bases and J gave up 0 bases, with 9 bases separating them. The germline gives CDR1 LNHDA, CDR2 SQIVND (reference sequence). The CDR3 has 13 amino acids. Drawing the rest from reference TRBV19 and TRBJ2-7, the complete variable domain is DGGITQSPKYLFRKEGQNVTLSCEQNLNHDAMYWYRQDPGQGLRLIYYSQIVNDFQKGDIAEGYSVSREKKESFPLTVTSAQKNPTAFYLCASSLQVSYEQYFGPGTRLTVT.

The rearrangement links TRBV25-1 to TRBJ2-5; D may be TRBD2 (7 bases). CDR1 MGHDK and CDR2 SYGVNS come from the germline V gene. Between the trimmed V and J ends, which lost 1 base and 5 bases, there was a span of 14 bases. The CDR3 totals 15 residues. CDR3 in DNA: TGTGCCAGCAGTGAATTCGCGGGGGCGGGTGAGACCCAGTACTTC. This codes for CASSEFAGAGETQYF.

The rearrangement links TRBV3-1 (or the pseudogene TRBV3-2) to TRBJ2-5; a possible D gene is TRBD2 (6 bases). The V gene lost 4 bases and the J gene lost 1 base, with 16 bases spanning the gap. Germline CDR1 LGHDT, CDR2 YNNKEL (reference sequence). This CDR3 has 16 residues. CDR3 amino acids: CASSLGGVRSQETQYF. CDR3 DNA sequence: TGTGCCAGCAGCCTGGGAGGTGTCAGAAGCCAAGAGACCCAGTACTTC.

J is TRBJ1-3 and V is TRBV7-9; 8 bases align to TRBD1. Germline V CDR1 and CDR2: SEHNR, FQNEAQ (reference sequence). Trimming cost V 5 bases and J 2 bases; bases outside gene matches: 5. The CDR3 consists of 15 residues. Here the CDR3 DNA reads TGTGCCAGCAGCCAACCGGACAGGGCTGGAAACACCATATATTTT. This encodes CASSQPDRAGNTIYF.

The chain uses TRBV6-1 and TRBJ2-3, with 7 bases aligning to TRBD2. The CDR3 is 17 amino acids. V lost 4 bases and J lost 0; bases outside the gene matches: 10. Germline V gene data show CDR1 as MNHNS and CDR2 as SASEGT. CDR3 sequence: CASSGLADYSSTDTQYF. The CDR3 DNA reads TGTGCCAGCAGTGGGCTAGCGGATTATTCTAGCACAGATACGCAGTATTTT.

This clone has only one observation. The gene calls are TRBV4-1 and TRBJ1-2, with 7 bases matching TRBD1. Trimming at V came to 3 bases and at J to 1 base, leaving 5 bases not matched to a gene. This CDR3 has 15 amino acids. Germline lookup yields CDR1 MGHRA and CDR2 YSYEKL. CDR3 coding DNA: TGCGCCAGCAGCCACACAGGGGAAGGTAACTATGGCTACACCTTC. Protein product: CASSHTGEGNYGYTF.

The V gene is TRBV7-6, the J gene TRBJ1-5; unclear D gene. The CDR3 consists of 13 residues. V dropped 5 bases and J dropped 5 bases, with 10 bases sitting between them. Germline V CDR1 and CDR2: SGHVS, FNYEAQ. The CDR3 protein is CASSIGPYQPQHF. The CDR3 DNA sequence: TGTGCCAGCAGCATAGGGCCCTATCAGCCCCAGCATTTT.